The present T cell receptor (beta chain) was sequenced within a study of blood T cell repertoires in COVID-19. On the study more broadly: Researchers got acute and convalescent COVID-19 samples from the United States, Italy and Spain.

The authors' processing: Reference gene primer amplification yielded estimated nucleated cell counts. This table comes from immunoSEQ multiplex PCR, and its TCRdb copy is limited to in-frame clones, with some not included. The V and J calls and the clone size are those of that table, but D and trimming were determined from the DNA. This table has tens of thousands of clones, less than 85% appearing once. The CDR3 extends over 16 amino acids. Trimming cost V 2 bases and J 7 bases; bases outside gene matches: 13. CDR1 and CDR2 (germline): LNHNV, YYDKDF (reference sequence). The sequencing sample was made of peripheral blood. V is TRBV15 and J is TRBJ1-2; TRBD1 matches at 7 bases. This receptor was obtained from a human donor in a cohort sampled during active COVID-19. The DNA of the CDR3 is TGTGCCACCAGCAGAACACCCCGGACAGGAACCAGTGGCTACACCTTC. Amino acid sequence: CATSRTPRTGTSGYTF.